The subject of this entry is one T cell receptor (beta chain). CDR1 is MNHEY and CDR2 is SVGAGI in the germline V gene. V was cut by 5 bases and J by 2 bases, with 9 bases left in between. The CDR3 runs 13 residues. These data are taken from a study of OX40 agonist ivuxolimab in advanced cancers. On the study more broadly: Two cutaneous melanoma patients and one hepatocellular carcinoma patient, three in all, had partial responses.

Exclusion of a patient followed from autoimmune disease history or systemic immunosuppression. The repertoire was sequenced with immunoSEQ multiplex PCR; TCRdb's copy has only in-frame clones and lacks some. The data contain roughly 72,000 clones, over 70% of them singletons. The sample here was CD4+ or CD8+ T cells sorted from blood, taken in a trial of the OX40 agonist ivuxolimab. The clonotype was recovered from an adult with an advanced solid tumor such as melanoma, head and neck, liver or kidney cancer. The rearrangement uses TRBV6-5 and TRBJ1-1; D gene unclear. The CDR3 reads CASSGIVNTEAFF. CDR3 nucleotides: TGTGCCAGCAGTGGTATAGTTAACACTGAAGCTTTCTTT.